Following are 17 T cell receptor beta chains from one sample sequenced in a study of molecular identifiers for immune sequencing clone quantification. Each CDR3 protein gets one entry after TCRdb re-called the PCR reads with MiXCR. The table lists about 97,000 distinct CDR3 sequences, roughly 24% of them singletons. Material for sequencing was naive CD8+ T cells from blood, with Jurkat cell RNA spiked in. Subset: FACS-sorted CD8+CD4-CCR7+CD45RA+ naive T cells. The receptor set was obtained from a human donor in good health. Some libraries in this study had Jurkat cell RNA spiked in.

This clonotype occurred many times. The chain is built from TRBV2 and TRBJ1-2; D gene unclear. The CDR3 totals 14 residues. Germline V gene data show CDR1 as SNHLY and CDR2 as FYNNEI. V was clipped by 3 bases and J by 4 bases, with 12 bases between them. The CDR3 coding sequence is TGTGCCAGCAGTGAGATGCAAGGGCCCTATGGCTACACCTTC. The encoded protein is CASSEMQGPYGYTF.

This clonotype was observed at least ten times. The gene calls are TRBV27 and TRBJ2-7; D may be TRBD1 or TRBD2 (5 bases each). The CDR3 extends over 13 amino acids. Per the germline V gene, CDR1 is MNHEY and CDR2 is SMNVEV (reference sequence). Trimming left V 7 bases short and J 4 bases short, with 14 bases between. As DNA, the CDR3 is TGTGCCAGCACCGGGACCCGGGGATACGAGCAGTACTTC. It is translated as CASTGTRGYEQYF.

Worth noting for this clonotype: The junction does not match germline at one end; this may be a read error. This chain links TRBV20-1 with TRBJ1-4; no firm D call. CDR1 and CDR2 from the germline V gene are DFQATT and SNEGSKA (reference sequence). The CDR3 covers 16 residues. In DNA form, the CDR3 reads TGCAGTGCTAGACCCGAAGGACCGACATATTATGAAAAACTGTCTTTT. It codes for CSARPEGPTYYEKLSF.

Turning to this clonotype: A much larger clone sits a single nucleotide away, making a read error possible. The conserved final phenylalanine or tryptophan is absent from the CDR3, which likely points to a read error. V gene TRBV7-9 combines with J gene TRBJ2-2; the D is unclear. Deletions cut 6 bases from V and 3 bases from J, with 5 bases between. CDR3 length: 12 amino acids. Germline values: CDR1 SEHNR, CDR2 FQNEAQ (reference sequence). This CDR3 is CASRMYTGELFV. Written as DNA, the CDR3 is TGTGCCAGCAGGATGTACACCGGGGAGCTGTTTGTT.

As to this clonotype: The junction departs from germline at one end; a sequencing error may be responsible. CDR3 sequence: CAGSSGTEAFF. The DNA of the CDR3 is TGTGCCGGCAGTTCGGGGACAGAAGCTTTCTTT. This sequence joins TRBV12-3 or TRBV12-4 and TRBJ1-1, with D maybe TRBD1 (6 bases). The CDR3 length is 11 residues.

This clonotype was seen at least ten times. In nucleotides, the CDR3 is TGTGCCAGCAGCGGACTCGGACAAAACTCTGGAAACACCATATATTTT. Translated, it gives CASSGLGQNSGNTIYF. J is TRBJ1-3 and V is TRBV7-6, with a weak D call TRBD1 (5 bases). CDR1 is SGHVS, CDR2 FNYEAQ, per germline. The CDR3 covers 16 residues. V was pared by 5 bases and J by 0 bases, with 14 bases between.

This clonotype was picked up a small number of times. The genes are TRBV12-3 or TRBV12-4 and TRBJ2-2, with D unresolved. The ends were cut back, 1 base at V and 0 bases at J, with 9 bases in the middle. The CDR3 covers 16 residues. Written as DNA, the CDR3 is TGTGCCAGCAGTTTAGTCGGGTACGCGAACACCGGGGAGCTGTTTTTT. As protein: CASSLVGYANTGELFF.

This clonotype was counted at least ten times. J is TRBJ2-3 and V is TRBV7-9, with 10 bases that match TRBD1. The CDR3 is made up of 16 amino acids. Germline values: CDR1 SEHNR, CDR2 FQNEAQ (reference sequence). Trimming cost V 5 bases and J 0 bases; bases outside gene matches: 5. The CDR3 reads CASSPRTGGSTDTQYF. CDR3 sequence (DNA): TGTGCCAGCAGCCCCCGGACAGGGGGGAGCACAGATACGCAGTATTTT.

This clonotype was found a few times. A read error is possible here, since a much larger clone lies one base away. CDR3 protein: CASSPIGVTQYF. CDR3 in DNA: TGTGCCAGCAGCCCAATTGGAGTTACGCAGTATTTT. The rearrangement uses TRBV6-2 or TRBV6-3 and TRBJ2-3; no firm D call. CDR3 size: 12 residues. Trimming stripped 6 bases from V and 8 bases from J, with 12 bases between. CDR1 and CDR2 from the germline V gene are MNHEY and SVGEGT.

Regarding this clonotype: A much larger clone lies one base from this, so it may be a read error. The V gene is TRBV9, the J gene TRBJ1-1; D not resolved. Trimming cost V 3 bases and J 5 bases, with 8 bases left between them. This CDR3 spans 12 amino acids. The germline gives CDR1 SGDLS, CDR2 YYNGEE. CDR3 nucleotides: TGTGCCAGCAGCGCCCCGCGGACTGAAGCTTTCTTT. Amino acids: CASSAPRTEAFF.

This clonotype has only one observation. Since no conserved phenylalanine or tryptophan closes the CDR3, a read error is the likely cause. The V and J genes are TRBV19 and TRBJ1-1; D is unresolved. Trimming shortened V by 3 bases and J by 2 bases, and 1 base separated the two germline ends. The germline gives CDR1 LNHDA, CDR2 SQIVND (reference sequence). There are 11 residues in the CDR3. The CDR3 DNA follows: TGTGCCAGTAGTATTAACACTGAAGCTTTCATT. This codes for CASSINTEAFI.

The table lists this clonotype with many counts. The chain couples TRBV7-9 to TRBJ2-5, with 7 bases fitting TRBD1. The CDR3 covers 16 residues. Germline lookup yields CDR1 SEHNR and CDR2 FQNEAQ (reference sequence). The V segment lost 7 bases and the J segment 0 bases; nucleotides outside the gene matches: 11. CDR3 nucleotides: TGTGCCAGCACCGAGACCGAGGGGGCCGACCAAGAGACCCAGTACTTC. This encodes CASTETEGADQETQYF.

This clonotype turned up a few times. The J gene is TRBJ2-5, the V gene TRBV7-9; 10 bases are a match to TRBD1. The CDR3 contains 15 residues. CDR1 and CDR2 from the germline V gene are SEHNR and FQNEAQ (reference sequence). Trimming cost V 4 bases and J 5 bases; bases outside gene matches: 7. Here the CDR3 reads CASSSGTGEWETQYF. For the CDR3, the DNA is TGTGCCAGCAGCTCAGGGACAGGGGAATGGGAGACCCAGTACTTC.

This clonotype was detected many times. The chain has TRBV5-1 and TRBJ2-3; no clear D gene. Trimming removed 0 bases from V and 1 base from J, with 12 bases in between. CDR3 length: 16 amino acids. Germline loops: CDR1 SGHRS, CDR2 YFSETQ. The CDR3 spells CASSLVAEGGTDTQYF. The CDR3 DNA is TGCGCCAGCAGCTTGGTTGCGGAAGGTGGCACAGATACGCAGTATTTT.

This chain joins TRBV28 and TRBJ2-5; D is uncertain. The V end lost 5 bases, the J end lost 2 bases, and 15 bases lay between the germline ends. Germline V gene data show CDR1 as MDHEN and CDR2 as SYDVKM. The CDR3 has 15 amino acids. The CDR3 spells CASSPPTRWQETQYF. Written as DNA, the CDR3 is TGTGCCAGCAGTCCCCCTACGAGGTGGCAAGAGACCCAGTACTTC. The variable domain in full, completed from reference TRBV28 and TRBJ2-5, reads DVKVTQSSRYLVKRTGEKVFLECVQDMDHENMFWYRQDPGLGLRLIYFSYDVKMKEKGDIPEGYSVSREKKERFSLILESASTNQTSMYLCASSPPTRWQETQYFGPGTRLLVL.

This clonotype occurred many times. The chain combines TRBV19 with TRBJ2-3, with TRBD1 as a possible D gene (6 bases). Trimming removed 7 bases at V and 7 bases at J, with 18 bases between. This CDR3 spans 14 amino acids. CDR1 is LNHDA and CDR2 is SQIVND in the germline V gene (reference sequence). The CDR3 region is CASKVPGVSNTQYF. The CDR3, as DNA: TGTGCCAGTAAGGTTCCAGGGGTCTCGAATACGCAGTATTTT.

This clonotype was detected many times. The V call is TRBV15, the J call TRBJ2-3; 12 bases fit TRBD2. With V trimmed by 2 bases and J by 5 bases, 8 bases remained unmatched. This CDR3 region has 17 residues. From germline, CDR1 is LNHNV and CDR2 YYDKDF (reference sequence). The DNA for the CDR3 is TGTGCCACCAGCAGAATTACTAGCGGGAGGTTGGAAGATACGCAGTATTTT. Translating it yields CATSRITSGRLEDTQYF.